This T cell receptor (beta chain) came from a study of regulatory T cells in long-lasting Graves disease. Relying on iRepertoire HTBI primers and Arm-PCR of CDR3 regions, the team built TCR beta libraries. TCRdb reanalysed the multiplex PCR reads using MiXCR and keeps one entry per CDR3 protein. The sample has 350,000 to 500,000 distinct CDR3 sequences, 21% seen once. The sample holds many counts of this clonotype. The time point is: persistent/refractory GD, antithyroid drugs over 5 years with positive TRAb. Isolated PBMC RNA provided the starting material for the TCR library. The CDR3 has 14 residues. CDR1 is SQVTM, CDR2 ANQGSEA, per germline. Deletions cut 6 bases from V and 3 bases from J, with 14 bases between.

The sequence was obtained from a female donor with Graves disease. Sequences were derived from peripheral blood mononuclear cells (PBMCs), sampled when the disease was refractory, from a patient treated with antithyroid drugs. The chain links TRBV29-1 to TRBJ1-4; D gene ambiguous. CDR3 loop: CSVRDGGANEKLFF. The CDR3 nucleotides read TGCAGCGTCAGAGACGGCGGGGCTAATGAAAAACTGTTTTTT.